The source of this T cell receptor beta chain is a study of T cells in Graves' hyperthyroidism and ophthalmopathy. General study results and limits: Model-based prediction identified ophthalmopathy a median 6.5 months prior to its onset. Most clonotypes that expanded in the thyroid above 0.001 also showed up in blood.

This clonotype was counted only a few times. Its antigen is as yet unknown. The source material, RNA transcripts, was used to amplify TCR beta CDR3 regions. In the first-round RT-PCR of the TCR CDR3, the HTBI primer set was used. TCRdb independently ran MiXCR on the multiplex PCR reads; one entry per CDR3 protein. The table records about 380,000 distinct CDR3 sequences, under 20% of them present only once. The CDR3 covers 18 residues. V lost 4 bases and J lost 0, with 19 bases in between. The germline V gene encodes CDR1 MGHRA and CDR2 YSYEKL. The chain uses TRBV4-1 and TRBJ1-3, with a weak D call TRBD1 (6 bases). The specimen was blood. The TCR sequence derives from a man between 18 and 35 years old with Graves' ophthalmopathy. CDR3: CASSLSNGQRISGNTIYF. CDR3 coding DNA: TGCGCCAGCAGCCTAAGCAACGGACAGCGTATCTCTGGAAACACCATATATTTT.